The 14 T cell receptor beta chains in this list originate from one sample, sequenced in a study of cytomegalovirus exposure and HLA in healthy donors. PCR amplification relied on 60 Vbeta primers (plus 13 Jbeta primers). Some clones are missing from TCRdb's copy, which holds only in-frame ones; the method was immunoSEQ multiplex PCR. In the table there are more than 150,000 clones, roughly 90% of which are singletons. The sample was PBMCs. These receptors came from a girl under three years old in good health and CMV-seronegative.

Points on this clone: A junction end diverges from the germline sequence, so it may reflect a read error. The rearrangement links TRBV5-4 to TRBJ2-7, with 8 positions matching TRBD1. CDR3 length: 13 amino acids. Per the germline V gene, CDR1 is SGHNT and CDR2 is YYREEE (reference sequence). The CDR3 loop is CASSLDRAREQYF. CDR3 in DNA: TGTGCCAGCAGTTTGGACAGGGCCAGGGAGCAGTACTTC.

The chain has TRBV27 and TRBJ1-1; the match to TRBD1 covers 7 bases. CDR1 is MNHEY and CDR2 is SMNVEV in the germline V gene (reference sequence). J lost 3 bases, V lost 4 bases, and 5 bases had no gene match. CDR3 length: 14 amino acids. CDR3 sequence: CASSWFQGDTEAFF. The CDR3 DNA is TGTGCCAGCAGTTGGTTTCAGGGGGACACTGAAGCTTTCTTT.

The chain carries TRBV5-1 and TRBJ1-1; D possibly corresponds to TRBD1 (6 bases). Germline CDR1 SGHRS, CDR2 YFSETQ. V lost 4 bases to trimming and J lost 7 bases, with 14 bases between them. The CDR3 is 13 residues long. The CDR3 DNA is TGCGCCAGCAGCGTCCGGGACAAGGGTGAAGCTTTCTTT. It codes for CASSVRDKGEAFF.

The rearrangement uses TRBV30 and TRBJ2-7; 7 bases agree with TRBD1. Germline assignment: CDR1 GTSNPN and CDR2 SVGIG (reference sequence). J was trimmed by 3 bases and V by 5 bases; bases with no gene match: 7. The CDR3 length is 13 residues. CDR3 sequence reads: CAWEGRDSYEQYF. DNA of the CDR3: TGTGCCTGGGAGGGCCGGGACAGCTACGAGCAGTACTTC.

With respect to this clone: The germline gene is not matched at one end of the junction; a read error may be the cause. This CDR3 is also generated by other DNA sequences in the sample. The chain links TRBV19 to TRBJ1-2, with D tentatively TRBD1 (6 bases). The CDR3 extends over 14 amino acids. CDR1 and CDR2 (germline): LNHDA, SQIVND (reference sequence). CDR3 sequence (DNA): TGCGCCAGTACCTGGAACAGGGAGTTCTATGGCTACACCTTC. Its protein is CASTWNREFYGYTF.

J is TRBJ2-5 and V is TRBV25-1; 9 nucleotides line up with TRBD1. Matching the DNA end better, TRBJ2-7 makes the J call doubtful. This CDR3 is 14 amino acids long. Germline V gene data show CDR1 as MGHDK and CDR2 as SYGVNS. CDR3 in amino acids: CASSEGTGSYEQYF. CDR3 sequence (DNA): TGTGCCAGCAGTGAGGGGACAGGGTCCTACGAGCAGTACTTC.

The gene calls are TRBV9 and TRBJ2-3, with D possibly matching TRBD2 (7 bases). Germline V lookup: CDR1 SGDLS, CDR2 YYNGEE. The germline V and J ends were trimmed by 0 bases and 7 bases, with 15 bases remaining between them. The CDR3 has 15 amino acids. The CDR3 nucleotides are TGTGCCAGCAGCGTAGGGGGAGGGGGGTTGAATACGCAGTATTTT. Translation gives CASSVGGGGLNTQYF.

This chain connects TRBV11-1 to TRBJ2-2, with D tentatively TRBD2 (6 bases). Germline CDR1 and CDR2: SGHAT and FQDESV (reference sequence). Trimming removed 5 bases from V and 4 bases from J, with 17 bases in between. The CDR3 is 16 amino acids. The CDR3 nucleotides read TGTGCCAGCAGCGCAGGACGGTTGGAGGGCACCGGGGAGCTGTTTTTT. Amino acids: CASSAGRLEGTGELFF.

CDR3 protein: CASSLGAQETQYF. In DNA form, the CDR3 reads TGTGCCAGCAGTCTGGGGGCCCAAGAGACCCAGTACTTC. The chain carries TRBV25-1 and TRBJ2-5; the D gene is possibly TRBD1 (6 bases). CDR3 size: 13 residues. The V gene's germline CDR1 is MGHDK and CDR2 SYGVNS. V was trimmed by 5 bases and J by 1 base, leaving 8 bases between them.

The J gene is TRBJ1-5, the V gene TRBV6-1, with D perhaps TRBD1 (6 bases). The V gene's germline CDR1 is MNHNS and CDR2 SASEGT. V lost 6 bases to trimming and J lost 6 bases, with 15 bases between them. The CDR3 runs 14 residues. CDR3 coding DNA: TGTGCCAGCAGCTACAGGGTAGGGAGTCAGCCCCAGCATTTT. Translated: CASSYRVGSQPQHF.

This sequence joins TRBV6-5 and TRBJ1-4; no clear D. The germline gives CDR1 MNHEY, CDR2 SVGAGI. CDR3 length: 11 amino acids. Trimming removed 10 bases from V and 10 bases from J, with 13 bases in between. CDR3 residues: CATLDGGKLFF. The CDR3 nucleotides read TGTGCCACCCTGGACGGAGGAAAACTGTTTTTT.

Only a few counts were recorded for this clone. The chain links TRBV10-3 to TRBJ1-6; 8 bases align to TRBD1. Germline lookup yields CDR1 ENHRY and CDR2 SYGVKD. The CDR3 runs 13 residues. The J segment lost 8 bases and the V segment lost 10 bases, leaving 7 bases of the junction unmatched. The CDR3 protein is CATAETGDSPLHF. The DNA of the CDR3 is TGTGCCACCGCAGAGACAGGGGATTCACCCCTCCACTTT.

The chain's CDR3 is CASSVVGGAKYNEQFF. The CDR3 bases are TGTGCCAGCAGCGTGGTGGGGGGGGCAAAATACAATGAGCAGTTCTTC. This chain links TRBV9 with TRBJ2-1, with a weak D call TRBD2 (7 bases). The CDR3 is 16 residues long. Germline V lookup: CDR1 SGDLS, CDR2 YYNGEE. V dropped 2 bases and J dropped 4 bases, with 16 bases sitting between them.

The gene calls are TRBV6-1 and TRBJ2-7; TRBD1 aligns across 9 bases. V lost 4 bases to trimming and J lost 1 base; unmatched junction nucleotides: 8. CDR3 length equals 16 residues. Germline CDR1 MNHNS, CDR2 SASEGT. This CDR3 is CASSVIAGTGSYEQYF. The CDR3 DNA reads TGTGCCAGCAGTGTTATCGCCGGGACAGGGTCCTACGAGCAGTACTTC.